One sample yielded the 19 T cell receptor beta chains listed below, sequenced in a study of T cells in localized non-small cell lung cancer (dated by TCRdb to 2020 to 2021). To prepare the library, the immunoSEQ multiplex PCR assay was applied. The clones in this table, taken by TCRdb from immuneACCESS, are in-frame only. Not every clone is retained; where verified, under half of the shortfall comes from an unresolved V gene, and the cause of the rest is unknown. Recorded for this sample are some 30,000 clones; 90% to 95% of them occurred a single time. Clones ranked in the top ten supply under 6.5% of the sample. The source was PBMCs, collected before any cancer treatment. The source of these receptors is a man aged 35 to 69 with stage II lung adenocarcinoma.

The count of this clone is one. The J gene is TRBJ1-2, the V gene TRBV11-2; 8 bases map to TRBD1. CDR1 and CDR2 from the germline V gene are SGHAT and FQNNGV. This CDR3 comprises 17 residues. The trim removed 5 bases at V and 6 bases at J, leaving 17 bases unmatched. The CDR3 sequence: CASSLINHRTGKDGYTF. In DNA, the CDR3 is TGTGCCAGCAGCCTAATTAATCACCGGACAGGGAAGGATGGCTACACCTTC.

The V and J genes are TRBV28 and TRBJ1-1, with D unresolved. Germline CDR1 is MDHEN and CDR2 is SYDVKM. The CDR3 sequence is 14 residues long. Trimming shortened V by 5 bases and J by 0 bases, and 10 bases separated the two germline ends. Written as DNA, the CDR3 is TGTGCCAGCAGTACCCCCAGTATGAACACTGAAGCTTTCTTT. Translating it yields CASSTPSMNTEAFF.

V and J are TRBV5-1 and TRBJ2-7, with 11 bases identical to TRBD1. Losses at the gene ends were 0 bases for V and 4 bases for J; bases not matched to a gene: 3. Germline V gives CDR1 SGHRS, CDR2 YFSETQ. The CDR3 loop spans 15 amino acids. The CDR3: CASSLAGTGGYEQYF. The CDR3 DNA is TGCGCCAGCAGCTTGGCCGGGACAGGGGGGTACGAGCAGTACTTC.

This chain connects TRBV10-3 to TRBJ2-3; no firm D call. The germline V and J ends were trimmed by 6 bases and 0 bases, with 4 bases remaining between them. The CDR3 totals 12 residues. Per germline, CDR1 ENHRY and CDR2 SYGVKD. The CDR3 DNA reads TGTGCCATCAGAGAAAGCACAGATACGCAGTATTTT. Translating it yields CAIRESTDTQYF.

The chain joins TRBV28 to TRBJ1-5; D not certain. V lost 5 bases and J 6 bases, leaving 8 bases between the germline ends. Germline CDR1 MDHEN, CDR2 SYDVKM. CDR3 length: 12 amino acids. The CDR3 protein is CASSGVRQPQHF. DNA for the CDR3: TGTGCCAGCAGTGGGGTACGTCAGCCCCAGCATTTT. Together with reference TRBV28 and TRBJ1-5, the CDR3 gives the full variable domain: DVKVTQSSRYLVKRTGEKVFLECVQDMDHENMFWYRQDPGLGLRLIYFSYDVKMKEKGDIPEGYSVSREKKERFSLILESASTNQTSMYLCASSGVRQPQHFGDGTRLSIL.

This chain uses TRBV28 with TRBJ2-2; unclear D gene. The V and J ends lost 3 bases and 3 bases respectively, with 14 bases between them. Germline loops: CDR1 MDHEN, CDR2 SYDVKM. The CDR3 consists of 16 residues. CDR3 protein: CASSFFPRVDTGELFF. The CDR3 DNA reads as TGTGCCAGCAGTTTCTTCCCCCGGGTAGACACCGGGGAGCTGTTTTTT.

The chain is built from TRBV7-2 and TRBJ2-5, with no clear D. V lost 0 bases, J lost 1 base, and 12 bases lay in between. Germline CDR1 SGHTA, CDR2 FQGNSA. The CDR3 runs 16 residues. The CDR3 sequence: CASSLAIGAGQETQYF. DNA for the CDR3: TGTGCCAGCAGCTTAGCGATAGGAGCAGGCCAAGAGACCCAGTACTTC.

This chain connects TRBV11-2 to TRBJ2-7, with 8 bases lining up with TRBD1. From germline, CDR1 is SGHAT and CDR2 FQNNGV. This CDR3 spans 18 amino acids. Unmatched junction bases numbered 18, after V lost 5 bases and J lost 3 bases. CDR3 residues: CASSLTTKTDRVYYEQYF. The CDR3 DNA is TGTGCCAGCAGCCTTACGACAAAAACGGACAGGGTGTACTACGAGCAGTACTTC.

The chain uses TRBV4-1 and TRBJ1-2; TRBD1 is a possible D gene (6 bases). CDR1 is MGHRA, CDR2 YSYEKL, per germline. This CDR3 contains 16 residues. Trimming removed 3 bases at V and 5 bases at J, with 19 bases between. This chain's CDR3 is CASSQAGSRGGYGYTF. CDR3 DNA: TGCGCCAGCAGCCAGGCAGGGTCAAGAGGGGGTTATGGCTACACCTTC.

The chain carries TRBV9 and TRBJ2-2; 10 nucleotides align to TRBD1. The CDR3 has 16 amino acids. The V gene end was trimmed by 2 bases and the J gene end by 4 bases; junction bases not matched to a gene: 5. The germline gives CDR1 SGDLS, CDR2 YYNGEE. The CDR3 is CASSVRGTGVTGELFF. CDR3 nucleotide sequence: TGTGCCAGCAGCGTTCGCGGGACAGGGGTCACCGGGGAGCTGTTTTTT.

This chain joins TRBV18 and TRBJ2-2, with a possible D match to TRBD2 (5 bases). Looked up from germline, CDR1 is KGHSH and CDR2 is LQKENI. Deletions cut 2 bases from V and 4 bases from J, with 8 bases between. The CDR3 is 14 amino acids. The CDR3 bases are TGTGCCAGCTCACCAGCGGACTCCACCGGGGAGCTGTTTTTT. This gives the protein CASSPADSTGELFF.

J is TRBJ2-1 and V is TRBV11-2; 8 positions match TRBD1. With 0 bases clipped from V and 5 bases from J, the junction kept 3 bases outside the gene matches. This CDR3 has 15 amino acids. The V gene's germline CDR1 is SGHAT and CDR2 FQNNGV. The CDR3 DNA reads TGTGCCAGCAGCTTAGACAGGGGGCTAAACAATGAGCAGTTCTTC. Protein sequence: CASSLDRGLNNEQFF.

As for this clone: One end of the junction varies from germline; a read error may be responsible. V usage is TRBV23-1 and J usage is TRBJ2-7; tentatively, D is TRBD2 (5 bases). TRBV23-1 falls under the ORF class, with uncertain function. CDR3 length: 9 residues. For the CDR3, the DNA is TGCGCCAGCAGTCGACCGGGATCCTTC. Encoded protein: CASSRPGSF.

The chain employs TRBV11-3 and TRBJ2-7; D is possibly TRBD1 (5 bases). Germline V gene lookup returns CDR1 SGHNT and CDR2 YENEEA. The germline V and J ends were trimmed by 0 bases and 4 bases, with 13 bases remaining between them. This CDR3 has 15 residues. The CDR3 protein is CASSLDHDSSYEQYF. The CDR3, as DNA: TGTGCCAGCAGCTTAGATCACGACAGTTCGTACGAGCAGTACTTC.

The chain joins TRBV5-5 to TRBJ2-7; possibly TRBD2 for D (5 bases). Trimming pared 4 bases from V and 4 bases from J, leaving 12 bases between. CDR1 is SGHKS, CDR2 YYEKEE, per germline (reference sequence). The CDR3 is 13 amino acids. For the CDR3, the DNA is TGTGCCAGCAGCCCCCTAGCCCGATACGAGCAGTACTTC. It specifies CASSPLARYEQYF.

The chain employs TRBV5-1 and TRBJ2-5; 8 bases fit TRBD2. V lost 5 bases to trimming and J lost 4 bases; unmatched junction nucleotides: 16. The CDR3 loop spans 17 amino acids. Germline V gene data show CDR1 as SGHRS and CDR2 as YFSETQ. DNA of the CDR3: TGCGCCAGCAGATCCCCAAGCGGGAGTAGAGGTGGAGAGACCCAGTACTTC. Residues: CASRSPSGSRGGETQYF.

This clone was seen a handful of times. This chain links TRBV19 with TRBJ1-1, with D possibly being TRBD1 (6 bases). Germline V gene lookup returns CDR1 LNHDA and CDR2 SQIVND (reference sequence). The V end was cut by 3 bases, the J end by 1 base, with 9 bases between. The CDR3 is 14 residues long. CDR3 amino acids: CASSMGHENTEAFF. CDR3 sequence (DNA): TGTGCCAGTAGTATGGGACACGAGAACACTGAAGCTTTCTTT.

This clone was counted a single time. The CDR3 region is CASLKGQGTYEQYF. The DNA of the CDR3 is TGTGCCAGCCTAAAGGGACAGGGGACCTACGAGCAGTACTTC. The J gene is TRBJ2-7, the V gene TRBV6-5; 10 bases align to TRBD1. There are 14 residues in the CDR3. Germline V gene data show CDR1 as MNHEY and CDR2 as SVGAGI. V was clipped by 8 bases and J by 2 bases; unmatched bases: 6.

The gene calls are TRBV10-3 and TRBJ1-1; no firm D call. Trimming pared 0 bases from V and 6 bases from J, leaving 20 bases between. The CDR3 spans 17 residues. Germline values: CDR1 ENHRY, CDR2 SYGVKD. CDR3 coding DNA: TGTGCCATCAGTGAGTCGATATCGCAAGTGGCAAGGGCTGAAGCTTTCTTT. Translating gives CAISESISQVARAEAFF.